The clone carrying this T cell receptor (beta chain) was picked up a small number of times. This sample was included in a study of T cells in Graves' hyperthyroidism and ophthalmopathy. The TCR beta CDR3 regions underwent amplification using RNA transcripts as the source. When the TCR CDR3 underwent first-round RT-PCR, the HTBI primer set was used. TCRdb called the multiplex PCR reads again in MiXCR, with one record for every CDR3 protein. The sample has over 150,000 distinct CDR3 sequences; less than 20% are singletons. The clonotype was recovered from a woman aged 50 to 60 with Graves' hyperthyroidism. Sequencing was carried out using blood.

The CDR3 bases are TGTGCCAGCAGCCCGCCTCGGGTTCCCTTTCATGAAAAACTGTTTTTT. As protein: CASSPPRVPFHEKLFF. V gene TRBV7-8 combines with J gene TRBJ1-4; D is unclear. This CDR3 contains 16 residues. The germline gives CDR1 SGHVS, CDR2 FQNEAQ. V lost 5 bases and J lost 6, with 19 bases in between.